This passage covers 17 T cell receptor beta chains from one sample sequenced in a study of T cells expressing NK-cell markers (dated by TCRdb to 2020 to 2021). To prepare the library, 5' RACE was applied. The data were produced on an Illumina HiSeq 2000. The reads went through TCRdb reprocessing, and each CDR3 protein sequence gets one entry with no DNA. The table for this sample shows approximately 110,000 distinct CDR3 sequences. Roughly 20% of the sample goes to the ten largest clones. The sample consisted of blood T cells: a sorted CD56 or NKG2C T cell subset, CD4+ or CD8+ T cells, or bulk PBMC T cells (not recorded which). These receptors were collected from a woman between 18 and 75 years old in good health.

The chain joins TRBV9 to TRBJ2-2; TCRdb names TRBD1, which stays unverified in the absence of DNA. Germline V gene data show CDR1 as SGDLS and CDR2 as YYNGEE. The CDR3 spans 16 residues. The CDR3 sequence is CASSVAGGLLTGELFF.

The rearrangement links TRBV2 to TRBJ1-5; the TRBD1 assignment by TCRdb is unverifiable without DNA. CDR1 and CDR2 from the germline V gene are SNHLY and FYNNEI. The CDR3 is 14 residues long. The CDR3 sequence: CASRAGQGWQPQHF. Full variable domain (rest looked up from reference TRBV2 and TRBJ1-5): EPEVTQTPSHQVTQMGQEVILRCVPISNHLYFYWYRQILGQKVEFLVSFYNNEISEKSEIFDDQFSVERPDGSNFTLKIRSTKLEDSAMYFCASRAGQGWQPQHFGDGTRLSIL.

The chain couples TRBV4-1 to TRBJ1-1; the TCRdb call, TRBD1, lacks DNA for checking. The CDR3 has 15 residues. Germline CDR1 reads MGHRA; CDR2 reads YSYEKL. The chain's CDR3 is CASSQGPGSGTEAFF.

The V call is TRBV7-2, the J call TRBJ2-1. Germline-derived CDR1 and CDR2 are SGHTA and FQGNSA. This CDR3 contains 15 residues. The CDR3 reads CASSLVSGSYNEQFF.

V and J are TRBV19 and TRBJ2-1; without DNA, the TCRdb call of TRBD2 cannot be checked. Per the germline V gene, CDR1 is LNHDA and CDR2 is SQIVND (reference sequence). The CDR3 sequence is 16 residues long. CDR3 in amino acids: CASSPEADRGYNEQFF.

The rearrangement joins TRBV5-6 to TRBJ2-3. Germline V gene lookup returns CDR1 SGHDT and CDR2 YYEEEE. The CDR3 totals 14 residues. CDR3 sequence: CASSPTSSTDTQYF.

The chain uses TRBV19 and TRBJ1-5; TCRdb reports TRBD1, a call that lacks DNA to check it against. Per germline, CDR1 LNHDA and CDR2 SQIVND (reference sequence). The length of the CDR3 is 16 residues. This CDR3 reads CASSIGQGPFNQPQHF.

The J gene is TRBJ1-2, the V gene TRBV9. The CDR3 contains 15 residues. Germline V lookup: CDR1 SGDLS, CDR2 YYNGEE. CDR3 sequence reads: CASSVGRLGNYGYTF.

The CDR3 reads CASSLAPAGRKNIQYF. This chain joins TRBV12-3 or TRBV12-4 and TRBJ2-4; TCRdb's D call of TRBD1 is untestable without DNA. CDR3 length: 16 residues.

V is TRBV12-3 or TRBV12-4 and J is TRBJ2-5; as DNA is missing, the TRBD2 call by TCRdb cannot be tested. CDR3 length equals 15 residues. CDR3 amino acids: CASTLGLRYQETQYF.

V usage is TRBV14 and J usage is TRBJ2-3; lacking DNA, the TRBD1 call made by TCRdb goes unchecked. The CDR3 covers 14 residues. CDR1 SGHDN and CDR2 FVKESK come from the germline V gene. CDR3 protein: CASSQVAGVDTQYF. Full variable domain (outside the CDR3, taken from reference TRBV14 and TRBJ2-3): EAGVTQFPSHSVIEKGQTVTLRCDPISGHDNLYWYRRVMGKEIKFLLHFVKESKQDESGMPNNRFLAERTGGTYSTLKVQPAELEDSGVYFCASSQVAGVDTQYFGPGTRLTVL.

The rearrangement uses TRBV5-1 and TRBJ1-1; the TCRdb D gene call, TRBD1, has no DNA to confirm it. Germline V gives CDR1 SGHRS, CDR2 YFSETQ. The CDR3 contains 14 residues. Here the CDR3 reads CASSLGTANTEAFF.

CDR3 amino acids: CASSLTGLITGELFF. The chain has TRBV5-5 and TRBJ2-2; the TCRdb D gene call, TRBD1, has no DNA to confirm it. CDR1 and CDR2 from the germline V gene are SGHKS and YYEKEE (reference sequence). The CDR3 spans 15 residues.

V and J are TRBV12-3 or TRBV12-4 and TRBJ2-7; lacking DNA, the TRBD2 call made by TCRdb goes unchecked. CDR3 size: 14 residues. CDR3 protein: CASSPTSRAYEQYF.

The rearrangement uses TRBV5-1 and TRBJ1-5. Germline V gives CDR1 SGHRS, CDR2 YFSETQ. CDR3 length: 15 amino acids. CDR3 region: CASSLGQDWNQPQHF.

CDR3 in amino acids: CAATGLSGTNTGELFF. V is TRBV2 and J is TRBJ2-2; the TRBD2 assignment by TCRdb is unverifiable without DNA. Germline V gene data show CDR1 as SNHLY and CDR2 as FYNNEI. The CDR3 runs 16 residues.

This chain uses TRBV29-1 with TRBJ2-1; checking the TCRdb D call of TRBD1 is not possible without DNA. CDR3 length: 18 amino acids. CDR1 SQVTM and CDR2 ANQGSEA come from the germline V gene. The CDR3 is CSVEVGQGPGRIYNEQFF.